The rows below give T cell receptor beta chains drawn from one sample of a study of patients and donors after allogeneic stem cell transplantation. MiXCR, applied by TCRdb to the RT-PCR reads, yields one record per CDR3 protein. The table records over 400,000 distinct CDR3 sequences, approximately 16% of them present only once. Sequenced input: blood, either unsorted or a sorted T cell fraction (not recorded which). These receptor sequences come from a human donor who was either an allogeneic HSCT recipient or a stem cell or donor lymphocyte infusion donor (not recorded which). It is not recorded whose cells these are; they may come from a transplant donor. CDR3s include the opening cysteine and the closing phenylalanine or tryptophan. Expanded clones are given a class, and other clones once, few, many or no size at all.

abundance	v_gene	j_gene	CDR3aa
.	TRBV7-9	TRBJ1-3	CASSFPGRISGNTIYF
.	TRBV2	TRBJ1-4	CASSAQGPLREKLFF
few	TRBV4-3	TRBJ2-1	CASSQEGTEYNEQFF
.	TRBV5-8	TRBJ1-5	CASSLETGVSNQPQHF
.	TRBV6-5	TRBJ1-5	CASSYSMGGDGHQPQHF
few	TRBV6-1	TRBJ1-1	CASRDRGLMAEAFF
few	TRBV6-2/TRBV6-3	TRBJ2-2	CASWHRTNTGELFF
few	TRBV20-1	TRBJ1-5	CSARDLRSNQPQHF
few	TRBV30	TRBJ2-1	CAWSVQGQEQFF
.	TRBV28	TRBJ2-7	CASSLPPTTAQYF
.	TRBV12-3/TRBV12-4	TRBJ1-6	CASRKTGGNNSPLHF
.	TRBV5-6	TRBJ2-3	CASSRAERSVDTQYF
few	TRBV24-1	TRBJ1-5	CATSAGSTSAQHF
many	TRBV12-3/TRBV12-4	TRBJ2-5	CASSPGTGHRYETQYF
.	TRBV7-9	TRBJ1-2	CASSLEEGYTF
.	TRBV7-9	TRBJ2-3	CASSFPLAGVDTQYF
many	TRBV18	TRBJ1-5	CASSPSQGGNQPQHF
.	TRBV20-1	TRBJ2-5	CSANRGPETQYF
.	TRBV9	TRBJ2-7	CASSVKSRWVESEQYF
few	TRBV10-3	TRBJ2-7	CAISVTQGAYEQYF
.	TRBV5-1	TRBJ1-1	CASSLIGPVNTEAFF
.	TRBV6-5	TRBJ1-1	CASSYTNRGNTEAFF
few	TRBV4-2	TRBJ2-1	CASSLGTSGSENEQFF
few	TRBV27	TRBJ1-6	CASSPLANNSPLHF
.	TRBV30	TRBJ2-2	CAWTKTRNTGELFF
few	TRBV9	TRBJ2-5	CASSPGQGRETQYF
few	TRBV5-5	TRBJ2-5	CASLSGPYAQETQYF
few	TRBV30	TRBJ1-1	CAWRINTEAFF
few	TRBV4-2	TRBJ2-2	CASSQFMMDTGELFF
many	TRBV6-1	TRBJ1-2	CASSRRGARGYTF
.	TRBV18	TRBJ1-1	CASSPWGTGRPSF
.	TRBV7-9	TRBJ2-7	CASSQGLSYEQYF